Following are 14 T cell receptor beta chains from one sample sequenced in a study of human T cells and chemical hapten exposure. Via MiXCR, TCRdb re-called the RACE reads, giving one row per CDR3 protein. Among tens of thousands of distinct CDR3 sequences listed, around a tenth were seen once. Time point denoted: pre-sensitization, week 0. Indicated treatment: therapeutic diphenylcyclopropenone sensitization with weekly scalp DPC. Unseparated into fractions, whole blood served as the source from which total RNA was extracted. The source was whole blood, collected in connection with sensitization to the hapten diphenylcyclopropenone (DPC). All receptors come from a woman aged 30 to 39 with alopecia areata. Some clones in this sample may be carry-over from other donors' samples.

The table lists this clonotype with many counts. This chain uses TRBV7-2 with TRBJ1-2, with D possibly matching TRBD1 (5 bases). This CDR3 has 13 amino acids. V was clipped by 5 bases and J by 0 bases, with 7 bases between them. CDR1 is SGHTA, CDR2 FQGNSA, per germline. The CDR3 protein is CASSQTANYGYTF. CDR3 DNA: TGTGCCAGCAGCCAGACAGCTAACTATGGCTACACCTTC. Full variable domain (missing parts from reference TRBV7-2 and TRBJ1-2): GAGVSQSPSNKVTEKGKDVELRCDPISGHTALYWYRQSLGQGLEFLIYFQGNSAPDKSGLPSDRFSAERTGGSVSTLTIQRTQQEDSAVYLCASSQTANYGYTFGSGTRLTVV.

This clonotype showed up many times. The rearrangement links TRBV29-1 to TRBJ1-2, with TRBD1 as a possible D gene (6 bases). Per the germline V gene, CDR1 is SQVTM and CDR2 is ANQGSEA. The CDR3 is 12 residues long. The ends were cut back, 2 bases at V and 8 bases at J, with 12 bases in the middle. Written as DNA, the CDR3 is TGCAGCGTTGAAAATCCAGGGGAAGGCTACACCTTC. It specifies CSVENPGEGYTF.

This clonotype has more than one count but fewer than ten. The CDR3 DNA follows: TGTGCCAGCAGTAAAAATACAGGGGGGGGTCAGCCCCAGCATTTT. It is translated as CASSKNTGGGQPQHF. This rearrangement joins TRBV12-3 or TRBV12-4 to TRBJ1-5; 8 bases map to TRBD1. V shed 5 bases, J shed 6 bases, and the junction held 9 bases outside the gene matches. The CDR3 spans 15 residues.

The CDR3 loop is CASRPGETEAFF. CDR3 coding DNA: TGTGCCAGCAGGCCAGGGGAAACTGAAGCTTTCTTT. The chain uses TRBV7-9 and TRBJ1-1, with D maybe TRBD1 (6 bases). The V end was cut by 6 bases, the J end by 5 bases, with 10 bases between. CDR3 size: 12 residues. Germline V gene sequence: CDR1 SEHNR, CDR2 FQNEAQ (reference sequence).

The gene calls are TRBV7-9 and TRBJ1-5; 9 bases are shared with TRBD1. The CDR3 length is 17 residues. Germline V gene data show CDR1 as SEHNR and CDR2 as FQNEAQ (reference sequence). Trimming cost V 1 base and J 4 bases; bases outside gene matches: 8. In DNA, the CDR3 is TGTGCCAGCAGCTTAGGTTATGGGACAGGGAGTAATCAGCCCCAGCATTTT. Translation gives CASSLGYGTGSNQPQHF.

V and J are TRBV28 and TRBJ2-6; D possibly matches TRBD1 or TRBD2 (6 bases each). Germline CDR1 MDHEN, CDR2 SYDVKM. The CDR3 loop spans 17 amino acids. V lost 10 bases to trimming and J lost 4 bases, with 23 bases between them. The CDR3 reads CATKLGGQLVGANVLTF. In DNA, the CDR3 is TGTGCCACCAAGTTGGGGGGCCAGCTGGTCGGGGCCAACGTCCTGACTTTC.

This clonotype appeared many times. The chain couples TRBV20-1 to TRBJ2-7; 9 positions agree with TRBD2. Germline lookup yields CDR1 DFQATT and CDR2 SNEGSKA (reference sequence). The CDR3 has 13 amino acids. The CDR3 DNA sequence: TGCAGCGTCCCGACTAGCGGTGCCTACGAGCAGTACTTC. Encoded protein: CSVPTSGAYEQYF.

There are a few counts of this clonotype. The genes are TRBV5-5 and TRBJ2-6, with no clear D. The V and J ends lost 1 base and 1 base respectively, with 6 bases between them. Germline V gene data show CDR1 as SGHKS and CDR2 as YYEKEE (reference sequence). The CDR3 runs to 15 residues. The CDR3 protein is CASSLFLSGANVLTF. CDR3 in DNA: TGTGCCAGCAGCTTGTTCCTATCTGGGGCCAACGTCCTGACTTTC.

A few counts support this clonotype. V usage is TRBV6-5 and J usage is TRBJ2-5, with 10 bases aligning to TRBD1. J gave up 7 bases and V 2 bases, and 1 base lay outside the gene matches. The CDR3 is made up of 13 amino acids. CDR1 and CDR2 from the germline V gene are MNHEY and SVGAGI. The CDR3 here is CASSYGDRGTQYF. CDR3 coding DNA: TGTGCCAGCAGTTACGGGGACAGGGGGACCCAGTACTTC.

This sequence joins TRBV21-1 and TRBJ2-3; the D call of TRBD2 is as the table states it, not checked on the DNA. TRBV21-1 is reported as a pseudogene. The CDR3 extends over 18 amino acids. CDR3 in DNA: TGTGCCAGCAGCAACCGATCTCGTAGCGGGGGAATCACAGATACGCAGTATTTT. Amino acid sequence: CASSNRSRSGGITDTQYF.

Concerning this clonotype itself: This CDR3 is missing its conserved last phenylalanine or tryptophan, likely due to a read error. This chain uses TRBV16 with TRBJ2-3; the match to TRBD1 covers 9 bases. CDR3 size: 17 residues. CDR1 KGHSY and CDR2 FQNENV come from the germline V gene. The trim removed 2 bases at V and 3 bases at J, leaving 9 bases unmatched. CDR3 residues: CASSQPGTGLVTDTQYL. The CDR3 DNA reads TGTGCCAGCAGCCAACCTGGGACAGGGCTAGTGACAGATACGCAGTATTTG.

This sequence joins TRBV28 and TRBJ1-2, with TRBD1 as a possible D gene (6 bases). V gave up 3 bases and J gave up 4 bases, with 15 bases separating them. The CDR3 consists of 15 residues. CDR1 is MDHEN and CDR2 is SYDVKM in the germline V gene. In nucleotides, the CDR3 is TGTGCCAGCAGTTTCCGCCGGGGGCGAGGCTATGGCTACACCTTC. It is translated as CASSFRRGRGYGYTF.

This clonotype was seen more than once but under ten times. The chain is built from TRBV7-2 and TRBJ1-2; D is perhaps TRBD1 (5 bases). Trimming pared 3 bases from V and 2 bases from J, leaving 13 bases between. The CDR3 is 15 amino acids. Germline lookup yields CDR1 SGHTA and CDR2 FQGNSA. CDR3 sequence reads: CASSFGGGVNYGYTF. DNA for the CDR3: TGTGCCAGCAGCTTTGGGGGTGGTGTGAACTATGGCTACACCTTC. Full variable domain (missing parts from reference TRBV7-2 and TRBJ1-2): GAGVSQSPSNKVTEKGKDVELRCDPISGHTALYWYRQSLGQGLEFLIYFQGNSAPDKSGLPSDRFSAERTGGSVSTLTIQRTQQEDSAVYLCASSFGGGVNYGYTFGSGTRLTVV.

This clonotype was counted many times. The chain is built from TRBV7-8 and TRBJ2-2, with 9 positions matching TRBD1. This CDR3 region has 17 residues. Trimming cost V 0 bases and J 5 bases; bases outside gene matches: 7. Germline V lookup: CDR1 SGHVS, CDR2 FQNEAQ. Here the CDR3 DNA reads TGTGCCAGCAGCTTAGCGATAGACAGGGGGGGAACCGGGGAGCTGTTTTTT. Protein sequence: CASSLAIDRGGTGELFF.